The clone carrying this T cell receptor (beta chain) is a singleton in its sample. As yet, its antigen is unknown. The source of the sample is a study of Ad26.COV2.S vaccination and SARS-CoV-2 variants. Study context: Intramuscular Ad26.COV2.S doses were given once or twice, 56 days apart.

This CDR3 has 14 residues. The ends were cut back, 5 bases at V and 6 bases at J, with 14 bases in the middle. Germline CDR1 SGHTA, CDR2 FQGNSA. The treatment here: some 20 received Ad26.COV2.S at low or high dose, single or two shots; about 5 received placebo; per-sample allocation not given. Collection of the samples took place on day 63 after the first injection of vaccine or placebo. An 18-55-year-old adult in Boston served as donor. Findings and limits, study-wide: Non-spike TCR breadth was similar in vaccine and placebo recipients. Participants in the vaccine arm had higher spike-specific TCR breadth; placebo recipients had lower.

Method: immunoSEQ multiplex PCR; TCRdb's copy keeps in-frame clones and lacks some. Among around 450,000 clones, approximately 90% were seen once, and the ten largest hold less than 4%. The TCR sequence derives from a person aged 18-65 years who received the Ad26.COV2.S COVID-19 vaccine or a placebo. The sequences come from peripheral blood, collected in a trial of Ad26.COV2.S vaccine versus placebo. The V gene is TRBV7-2, the J gene TRBJ2-1, with D possibly matching TRBD2 (6 bases). The CDR3 region has the DNA TGTGCCAGCAGCATCCTGGGACTTTCCAATGAGCAGTTCTTC. Translation: CASSILGLSNEQFF.